Listed below are T cell receptor beta chains from one sample, sequenced in a study of T cell changes during pregnancy in multiple sclerosis. Some clones are missing from TCRdb's copy, which holds only in-frame ones; the method was immunoSEQ multiplex PCR. The sample contains about 60,000 clones, around 90% of which appear only once. Sequences were derived from peripheral blood, sampled in the second trimester of pregnancy. Receptor source: a female donor with multiple sclerosis, enrolled in a pregnancy study. Each CDR3 is given with its conserved first and last residue. D genes are given only for firm matches. Some rows mark clone size as missing; the rest say once, few, many or name a class of expanded clone.

V gene: TRBV7-3; clone size: -; J gene: TRBJ2-2; D gene: TRBD1; CDR3 DNA: TGTGCCAGCAGCCGGCCAGGGGGCGAGGCCGGGGAGCTGTTTTTT; CDR3 protein: CASSRPGGEAGELFF
V gene: TRBV7-2; clone size: once; J gene: TRBJ2-1; D gene: TRBD2; CDR3 DNA: TGTGCCAGCAGCTCACAGCGGGGGGGCGGGGTGGGTGAGCAGTTCTTC; CDR3 protein: CASSSQRGGGVGEQFF
V gene: TRBV27; clone size: -; J gene: TRBJ1-2; D gene: TRBD1; CDR3 DNA: TGTGCCAGCAGCGAGACAGGGAGAAGGAGCTACACCTTC; CDR3 protein: CASSETGRRSYTF
V gene: TRBV7-7; clone size: -; J gene: TRBJ1-2; D gene: -; CDR3 DNA: TGTGCTAGCAGCTTAGGAAAGGTGACAGCAGCTAACTATGGCTACACCTTC; CDR3 protein: CASSLGKVTAANYGYTF
V gene: TRBV4-1; clone size: -; J gene: TRBJ1-6; D gene: TRBD1; CDR3 DNA: TGCGCCAGCAGCCCCCGACAGGGAGCCATCCTGGGTTCACCCCTCCACTTT; CDR3 protein: CASSPRQGAILGSPLHF
V gene: TRBV28; clone size: -; J gene: TRBJ2-7; D gene: -; CDR3 DNA: TGTGCCAGCAGTTTAGATCGTGTACGAGTAGACTTTAGCTCCTACGAGCAGTACTTC; CDR3 protein: CASSLDRVRVDFSSYEQYF
V gene: TRBV11-3; clone size: few; J gene: TRBJ2-1; D gene: TRBD2; CDR3 DNA: TGTGCCAGCAGCCCCGCCTTGGCGGGGGGGCCGAACAATGAGCAGTTCTTC; CDR3 protein: CASSPALAGGPNNEQFF
V gene: TRBV7-9; clone size: -; J gene: TRBJ1-4; D gene: -; CDR3 DNA: TGTGCCAGCAGCTTATACAGGGACAATGAAAAACTGTTTTTT; CDR3 protein: CASSLYRDNEKLFF
V gene: TRBV6-1; clone size: -; J gene: TRBJ1-2; D gene: -; CDR3 DNA: TGTGCCAGCACCTTTGAAGGGGGCTATGGCTACACCTTC; CDR3 protein: CASTFEGGYGYTF
V gene: TRBV19; clone size: once; J gene: TRBJ1-2; D gene: -; CDR3 DNA: TGTGCCAGTAGTCCCACTTGGTACCTTCTGCGGACAGCGGAATATGGCTACACCTTC; CDR3 protein: CASSPTWYLLRTAEYGYTF
V gene: TRBV21-1; clone size: -; J gene: TRBJ1-2; D gene: -; CDR3 DNA: TGTGCCAGCAGCAAAGCGCAAAGGAGCGATGGCTACACCTTC; CDR3 protein: CASSKAQRSDGYTF
V gene: TRBV15; clone size: -; J gene: TRBJ1-2; D gene: -; CDR3 DNA: TGTGCCACCAGCAGAGATCTCTCGGACAGCCGAGGGGGATACACCTTC; CDR3 protein: CATSRDLSDSRGGYTF
V gene: TRBV7-9; clone size: -; J gene: TRBJ1-1; D gene: -; CDR3 DNA: TGTGCCAGCAGCTTAGGGAGGGGCGCGGCGGACACTGAAGCTTTCTTT; CDR3 protein: CASSLGRGAADTEAFF
V gene: TRBV6-6; clone size: -; J gene: TRBJ2-1; D gene: -; CDR3 DNA: TGTGCCAGCGAAGCCGACAATGAGCAGTTCTTC; CDR3 protein: CASEADNEQFF
V gene: TRBV28; clone size: -; J gene: TRBJ1-5; D gene: -; CDR3 DNA: TGTGCCAGCAGTTACAGGGAAAGCCAGCCCCAGCATTTT; CDR3 protein: CASSYRESQPQHF
V gene: TRBV19; clone size: -; J gene: TRBJ2-3; D gene: -; CDR3 DNA: TGTGCCAGTAGTGCCTCGGACTTAAGTCCGGATACGCAGTATTTT; CDR3 protein: CASSASDLSPDTQYF
V gene: TRBV11-3; clone size: -; J gene: TRBJ2-7; D gene: -; CDR3 DNA: TGTGCCAGCAGCTCCTGGTTCGGCGGCGAGCAGTACTTC; CDR3 protein: CASSSWFGGEQYF